This entry features one TCR beta chain sequence. This sample stems from a study of control samples from healthy donors and cancer patients. The method was immunoSEQ multiplex PCR; TCRdb's version includes in-frame clones alone and lacks a portion of them. The table lists about 110,000 clones, just under 85% of them singletons. V was cut by 0 bases and J by 6 bases, with 16 bases left in between. Per the germline V gene, CDR1 is SGHNT and CDR2 is YYREEE (reference sequence). The CDR3 length is 15 residues. The receptor comes from a man younger than 35 in good health. Sequenced material: blood. J is TRBJ2-7 and V is TRBV5-4, with D possibly TRBD2 on 7 matching bases. Here the CDR3 DNA reads TGTGCCAGCAGCTTGGATTGGGAGGGGGTCGGCGAGCAGTACGTC. Translation gives CASSLDWEGVGEQYV.